This T cell receptor beta chain was sequenced for a study of vaccination and CD4 T cells after COVID-19. Study-level information: Convalescent cases consisted of six males and four females, of whom two were Hispanic. Typically, post-vaccine samples were obtained a median approximately 72 days after dose two, within a range of 14 to 241.

TCRdb used MiXCR to reprocess the PCR reads, holding one entry per CDR3 protein. The table records some 16,000 distinct CDR3 sequences, about 70% of them present only once. Notes on the study in general: Median SARS-CoV-2-reactive clonotype numbers went from 21 to 38; this increase was not significant.

This clonotype was picked up a small number of times. Its matching antigen is unknown. The sequencing used CD4+ T cells from blood, collected after SARS-CoV-2 vaccination. This receptor was obtained from a human donor who had recovered from COVID-19.

The DNA of the CDR3 is TGCAGTGCTAGAGAGGGTCTTTCGGGAGCTCTTAATACGCAGTATTTT. This codes for CSAREGLSGALNTQYF. The chain employs TRBV20-1 and TRBJ2-3; D might be TRBD2 (6 bases). This CDR3 comprises 16 residues. The germline CDR1 and CDR2 sequences are DFQATT and SNEGSKA (reference sequence). Trimming removed 0 bases from V and 7 bases from J, with 20 bases in between.